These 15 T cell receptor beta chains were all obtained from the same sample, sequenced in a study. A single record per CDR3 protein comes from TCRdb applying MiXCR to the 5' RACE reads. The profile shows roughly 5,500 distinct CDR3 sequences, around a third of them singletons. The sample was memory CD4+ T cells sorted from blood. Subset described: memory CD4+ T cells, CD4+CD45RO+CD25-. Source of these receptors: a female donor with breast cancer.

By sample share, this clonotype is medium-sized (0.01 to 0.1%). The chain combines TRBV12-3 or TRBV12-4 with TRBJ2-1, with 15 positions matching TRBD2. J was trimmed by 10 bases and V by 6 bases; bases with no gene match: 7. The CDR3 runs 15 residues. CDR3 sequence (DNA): TGTGCCAGCAGCCTAGGACTAGCGGGAGGGGAGGAGCAGTTCTTC. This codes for CASSLGLAGGEEQFF.

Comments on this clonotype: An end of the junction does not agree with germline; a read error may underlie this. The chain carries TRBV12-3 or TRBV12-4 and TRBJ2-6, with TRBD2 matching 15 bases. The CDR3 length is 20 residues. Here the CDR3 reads CASSFKGLAGGFSGANVLTF. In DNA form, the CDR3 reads TGTGCCAGCAGTTTTAAGGGACTAGCGGGAGGCTTCTCTGGGGCCAACGTCCTGACGTTC.

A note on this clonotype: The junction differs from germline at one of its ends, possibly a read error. The CDR3 coding sequence is TGTGCCAGCAGGAACAACAGGAGCGCTGGCAACACCATATATTTT. Protein sequence: CASRNNRSAGNTIYF. The chain combines TRBV6-4 with TRBJ1-3; D might be TRBD1 (5 bases). In germline, CDR1 is MRHNA, CDR2 SNTAGT. CDR3 length: 15 residues.

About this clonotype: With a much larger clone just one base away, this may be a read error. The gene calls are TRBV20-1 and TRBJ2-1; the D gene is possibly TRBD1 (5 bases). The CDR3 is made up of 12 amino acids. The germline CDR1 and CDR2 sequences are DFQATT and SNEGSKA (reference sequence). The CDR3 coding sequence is TGCAGTGCTGACGACAGCTACAATGGGCAGTTCTTC. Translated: CSADDSYNGQFF.

The CDR3 DNA is TGTGCCAGTAGCCCGGGACAGGGGTATGGCTACACCTTC. Its protein is CASSPGQGYGYTF. The chain carries TRBV19 and TRBJ1-2; 10 bases line up with TRBD1. J was trimmed by 5 bases and V by 6 bases; bases with no gene match: 3. Germline lookup yields CDR1 LNHDA and CDR2 SQIVND (reference sequence). The CDR3 runs 13 residues.

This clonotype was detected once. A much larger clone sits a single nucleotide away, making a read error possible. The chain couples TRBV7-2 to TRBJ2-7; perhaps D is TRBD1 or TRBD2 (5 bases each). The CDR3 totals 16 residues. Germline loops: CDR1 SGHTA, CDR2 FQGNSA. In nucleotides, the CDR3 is TGTGCCAGCAGCTTGGACCTCGGGACGGCATCCTACGAGCAGAACTTC. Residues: CASSLDLGTASYEQNF.

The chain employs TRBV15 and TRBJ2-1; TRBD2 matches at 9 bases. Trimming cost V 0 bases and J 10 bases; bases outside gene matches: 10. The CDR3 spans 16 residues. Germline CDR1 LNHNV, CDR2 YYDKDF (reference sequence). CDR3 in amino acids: CATSRDGREGHWEQFF. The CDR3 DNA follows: TGTGCCACCAGCAGAGATGGGCGGGAGGGCCATTGGGAGCAGTTCTTC.

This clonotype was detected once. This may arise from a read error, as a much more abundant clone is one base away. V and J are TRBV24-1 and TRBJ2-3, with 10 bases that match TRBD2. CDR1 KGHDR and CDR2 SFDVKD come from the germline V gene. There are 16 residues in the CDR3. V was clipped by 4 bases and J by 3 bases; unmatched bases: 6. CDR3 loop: CATSDRGLARTDTQYF. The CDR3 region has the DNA TGTGCCACCAGTGACCGGGGACTAGCGCGGACAGATACGCAGTATTTT.

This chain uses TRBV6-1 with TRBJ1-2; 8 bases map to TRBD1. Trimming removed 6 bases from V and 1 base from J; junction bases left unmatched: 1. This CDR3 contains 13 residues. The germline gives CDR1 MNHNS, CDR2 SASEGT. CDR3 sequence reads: CASRQGGNYGYTF. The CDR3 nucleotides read TGTGCCAGCAGACAGGGGGGTAACTATGGCTACACCTTC.

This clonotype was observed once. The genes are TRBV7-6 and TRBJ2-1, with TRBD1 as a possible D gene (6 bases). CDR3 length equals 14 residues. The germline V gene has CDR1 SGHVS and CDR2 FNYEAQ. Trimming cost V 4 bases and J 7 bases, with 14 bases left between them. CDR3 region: CASSSGTQPNEQFF. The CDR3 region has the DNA TGTGCCAGCAGCTCCGGGACACAACCTAATGAGCAGTTCTTC. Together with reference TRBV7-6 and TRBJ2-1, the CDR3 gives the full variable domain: GAGVSQSPRYKVTKRGQDVALRCDPISGHVSLYWYRQALGQGPEFLTYFNYEAQQDKSGLPNDRFSAERPEGSISTLTIQRTEQRDSAMYRCASSSGTQPNEQFFGPGTRLTVL.

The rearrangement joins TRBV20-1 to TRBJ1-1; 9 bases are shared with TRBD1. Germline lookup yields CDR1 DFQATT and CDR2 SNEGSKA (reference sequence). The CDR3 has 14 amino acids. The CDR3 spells CSAGTGLVNTEAFF. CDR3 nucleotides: TGCAGCGCTGGGACAGGGCTCGTGAACACTGAAGCTTTCTTT.

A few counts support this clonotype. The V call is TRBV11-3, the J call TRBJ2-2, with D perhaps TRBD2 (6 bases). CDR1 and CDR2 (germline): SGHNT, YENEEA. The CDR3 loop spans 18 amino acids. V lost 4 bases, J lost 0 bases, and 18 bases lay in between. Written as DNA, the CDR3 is TGTGCCAGCAGCTCCCGGGGGTGGGGGAAAGCGAACACCGGGGAGCTGTTTTTT. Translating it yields CASSSRGWGKANTGELFF.

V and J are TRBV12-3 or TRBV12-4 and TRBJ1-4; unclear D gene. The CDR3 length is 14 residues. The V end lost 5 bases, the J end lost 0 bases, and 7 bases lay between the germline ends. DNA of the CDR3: TGTGCCAGCAGTCTACCAGCAACTAATGAAAAACTGTTTTTT. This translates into CASSLPATNEKLFF.

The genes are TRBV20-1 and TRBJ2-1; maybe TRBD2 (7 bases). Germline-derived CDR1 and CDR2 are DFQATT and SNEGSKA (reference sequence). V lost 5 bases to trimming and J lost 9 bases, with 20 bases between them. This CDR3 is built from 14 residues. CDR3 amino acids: CSAPRGGTDSEQFF. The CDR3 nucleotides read TGCAGTGCTCCAAGGGGGGGGACCGACAGTGAGCAGTTCTTC.

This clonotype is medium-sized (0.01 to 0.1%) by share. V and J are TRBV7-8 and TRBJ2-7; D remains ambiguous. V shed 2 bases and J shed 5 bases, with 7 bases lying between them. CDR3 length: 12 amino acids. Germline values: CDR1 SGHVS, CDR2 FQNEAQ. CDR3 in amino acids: CASSLWIDEQYF. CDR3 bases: TGTGCCAGCAGCTTATGGATAGACGAGCAGTACTTC.